In its sample, the clone carrying this TCR beta chain was seen many times. Patients underwent thyroid surgery, and none had received any treatment before it. TCRdb re-called clones from the PCR reads using MiXCR. The table records more than 20,000 clones, about an eighth of them present only once. This sample is part of a study of metastatic and nonmetastatic thyroid tumors. V dropped 0 bases and J dropped 5 bases, with 13 bases sitting between them. The CDR3 contains 15 residues. Germline V CDR1 and CDR2: MGHRA, YSYEKL. This TCR derives from a female donor with papillary thyroid cancer or a benign thyroid nodule (not recorded which). Some clones in this sample may be carry-over from other donors' samples. The sequenced sample consisted of blood. The V call is TRBV4-1, the J call TRBJ1-1; a possible D gene is TRBD1 (6 bases). CDR3 sequence (DNA): TGCGCCAGCAGCCAAGATCGCCAGGGGAGGACTGAAGCTTTCTTT. This sequence encodes CASSQDRQGRTEAFF.